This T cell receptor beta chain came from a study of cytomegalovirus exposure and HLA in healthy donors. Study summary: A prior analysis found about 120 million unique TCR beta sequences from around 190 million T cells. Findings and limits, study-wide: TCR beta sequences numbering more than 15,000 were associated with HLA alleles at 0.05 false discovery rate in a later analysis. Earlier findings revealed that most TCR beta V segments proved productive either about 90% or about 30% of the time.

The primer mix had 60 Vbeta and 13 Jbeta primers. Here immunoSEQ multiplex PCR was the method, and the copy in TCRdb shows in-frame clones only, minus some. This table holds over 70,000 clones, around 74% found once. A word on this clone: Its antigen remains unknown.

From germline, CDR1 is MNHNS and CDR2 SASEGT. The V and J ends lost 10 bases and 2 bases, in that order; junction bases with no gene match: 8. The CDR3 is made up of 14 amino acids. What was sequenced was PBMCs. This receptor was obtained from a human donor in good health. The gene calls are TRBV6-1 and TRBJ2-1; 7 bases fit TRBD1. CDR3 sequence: CATTGQLTYNEQFF. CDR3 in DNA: TGTGCCACGACGGGACAGCTTACCTACAATGAGCAGTTCTTC.